The 13 T cell receptor beta chains presented below share a single source sample, sequenced in a study of shared clonotypes between healthy human individuals. Libraries were prepared by immunoSEQ multiplex PCR; TCRdb keeps only in-frame clonotypes and omits some of them. Counted here are about 2.3 million clones, over 90% occurring once; the ten biggest clones make up under 0.45%. The specimen was naive CD4+ T cells from PBMCs. Subset of the sample: CD45RA+ positively selected. The receptors derive from a man between 18 and 29 years old in good health. Some clones in this sample may be carry-over from other donors' samples.

The chain joins TRBV29-1 to TRBJ2-7; no definite D call. CDR1 is SQVTM, CDR2 ANQGSEA, per germline. The V gene lost 4 bases and the J gene lost 3 bases, with 10 bases spanning the gap. This CDR3 is built from 12 residues. CDR3 sequence reads: CSVVVAVYEQYF. The CDR3 nucleotides read TGCAGCGTTGTTGTGGCAGTCTACGAGCAGTACTTC.

This clone was seen once. The V gene is TRBV7-9, the J gene TRBJ2-2, with D uncertain. The CDR3 sequence is 12 residues long. Per the germline V gene, CDR1 is SEHNR and CDR2 is FQNEAQ (reference sequence). V gave up 3 bases and J gave up 3 bases, with 2 bases separating them. CDR3 residues: CASSFYTGELFF. The CDR3 bases are TGTGCCAGCAGCTTCTACACCGGGGAGCTGTTTTTT.

The rearrangement joins TRBV5-6 to TRBJ1-4; D not certain. CDR1 and CDR2 from the germline V gene are SGHDT and YYEEEE. Trimming cost V 4 bases and J 1 base, with 17 bases left between them. CDR3 size: 17 residues. CDR3 in amino acids: CASSPWNARGTNEKLFF. The CDR3 DNA reads as TGTGCCAGCAGCCCCTGGAACGCACGGGGAACTAATGAAAAACTGTTTTTT.

V and J are TRBV28 and TRBJ1-3; unclear D gene. CDR3 length: 16 residues. Germline CDR1 MDHEN, CDR2 SYDVKM. The V and J ends lost 2 bases and 2 bases respectively, with 13 bases between them. The CDR3: CASSLPPHIAGNTIYF. In DNA form, the CDR3 reads TGTGCCAGCAGTTTACCCCCCCATATCGCTGGAAACACCATATATTTT. The full variable domain, its missing parts supplied by reference TRBV28 and TRBJ1-3, is DVKVTQSSRYLVKRTGEKVFLECVQDMDHENMFWYRQDPGLGLRLIYFSYDVKMKEKGDIPEGYSVSREKKERFSLILESASTNQTSMYLCASSLPPHIAGNTIYFGEGSWLTVV.

Worth noting for this clone: In the same sample, other DNA sequences code for this CDR3. The chain uses TRBV11-2 and TRBJ2-7; D call uncertain. Germline values: CDR1 SGHAT, CDR2 FQNNGV. The V end was cut by 4 bases, the J end by 3 bases, with 4 bases between. The CDR3 has 11 residues. The CDR3 DNA reads TGTGCCAGCAGCTCGCACTACGAGCAGTACTTC. It translates to CASSSHYEQYF.

The rearrangement links TRBV4-3 to TRBJ1-4; possible D gene TRBD1, 6 bases. CDR1 LGHNA and CDR2 YSLEER come from the germline V gene. Trimming removed 1 base at V and 7 bases at J, with 13 bases between. The CDR3 length is 15 residues. The CDR3 DNA reads TGCGCCAGCAGCCAAGGTGGCAGGGGCGCTGAAAAACTGTTTTTT. Its translation is CASSQGGRGAEKLFF.

This clone has a single count. This chain joins TRBV7-9 and TRBJ1-1; no firm D call. Germline values: CDR1 SEHNR, CDR2 FQNEAQ (reference sequence). This CDR3 contains 13 residues. V gave up 2 bases and J gave up 4 bases, with 8 bases separating them. The CDR3 coding sequence is TGTGCCAGCAGCTTACAACTGGGCACTGAAGCTTTCTTT. This codes for CASSLQLGTEAFF.

This chain links TRBV6-1 with TRBJ1-5; perhaps TRBD1 as D (5 bases). Germline CDR1 reads MNHNS; CDR2 reads SASEGT. V was pared by 7 bases and J by 0 bases, with 10 bases between. The CDR3 is made up of 14 amino acids. CDR3 DNA sequence: TGTGCCAGCACAGGGCCTTCTAGCAATCAGCCCCAGCATTTT. Translation: CASTGPSSNQPQHF.

This chain links TRBV25-1 with TRBJ2-7; D unclear. This CDR3 has 14 residues. Trimming left V 4 bases short and J 1 base short, with 11 bases between. The V gene's germline CDR1 is MGHDK and CDR2 SYGVNS. CDR3 region: CASSARAESYEQYF. CDR3 bases: TGTGCCAGCAGTGCTCGCGCTGAGTCCTACGAGCAGTACTTC.

This clone appeared a single time. The gene calls are TRBV6-5 and TRBJ2-2; the D gene is possibly TRBD2 (7 bases). Trimming pared 4 bases from V and 1 base from J, leaving 13 bases between. In germline, CDR1 is MNHEY, CDR2 SVGAGI. This CDR3 is built from 16 residues. CDR3 in amino acids: CASSSRGARNTGELFF. CDR3 sequence (DNA): TGTGCCAGCAGTTCTCGGGGGGCGCGGAACACCGGGGAGCTGTTTTTT.

On this clone itself: At the DNA level, this CDR3 is encoded by other sequences in the same sample as well. The J gene is TRBJ1-5, the V gene TRBV5-1, with TRBD1 matching 8 bases. The CDR3 contains 14 residues. Germline CDR1 is SGHRS and CDR2 is YFSETQ. Trimming cost V 0 bases and J 7 bases; bases outside gene matches: 3. The CDR3 sequence is CASSLAGGGQPQHF. Here the CDR3 DNA reads TGCGCCAGCAGCTTGGCAGGGGGCGGCCAGCCCCAGCATTTT.

The sample holds a few counts of this clone. For the CDR3, the DNA is TGTGCCAGCAGCGCGACAACAGGGGGCGTCGGAAAACTGTTTTTT. It specifies CASSATTGGVGKLFF. The J gene is TRBJ1-4, the V gene TRBV7-2, with TRBD1 identical over 9 bases. The CDR3 runs 15 residues. J was trimmed by 10 bases and V by 5 bases; bases with no gene match: 11. Per germline, CDR1 SGHTA and CDR2 FQGNSA.

To note about this clone: The same CDR3 also results from other DNA sequences found in this sample. V and J are TRBV7-3 and TRBJ2-7; 14 bases are shared with TRBD2. The CDR3 contains 15 residues. Germline assignment: CDR1 SGHTA and CDR2 FQGTGA. V gave up 2 bases and J gave up 3 bases; unmatched junction bases: 0. CDR3 bases: TGTGCCAGCAGCTTAGGGACTAGCGGGAGCTACGAGCAGTACTTC. It is translated as CASSLGTSGSYEQYF.